This TCR beta chain stems from a study of shared clonotypes between healthy human individuals (TCRdb year 2020). A note on the overall study: The cohort included three men and a couple of women between 18 and 49 years of age. For each donor, CD4 naive and CD4 memory were each run on three plates, CD8 naive on two plates, and CD8 memory on one plate. To estimate repertoire size and how much clonotypes are shared between individuals, the study performed deep sequencing of blood TCR repertoires from a few healthy adults. Different laboratories and diverse techniques were used to prepare libraries and sequence TCR repertoires, to increase sequencing depth and limit assay-specific biases. Leukapheresis yielded between about 0.85 and 10 billion PBMCs per donor.

The donors were healthy, HIV-negative adults with no recently reported acute infections or vaccinations. Every donor was a Caucasian adult residing in Nashville, Tennessee, USA. CD4+ T cells were enriched through magnetic negative selection, after which naive cells were positively selected on CD45RA and the remaining negative fraction served as the memory subset. Blood was collected by leukapheresis, and PBMCs were isolated by Ficoll-Histopaque density gradient centrifugation and then cryopreserved in liquid nitrogen vapor phase. Analytical flow cytometry was used to check the purity and quantity of each magnetically sorted T cell population. Genomic DNA was isolated from every sorted fraction and measured by UV absorbance on a Nanodrop 2000c. To note about this clone: It lacks a known antigen. Base qualities are not provided; no much larger clone lies one nucleotide away.

The CDR1 and CDR2 encoded by the germline V gene are SGDLS and YYNGEE. The CDR3, from cysteine to phenylalanine, totals 16 residues. The retained sequence is limited to the CDR3, 48 bases, with the frame set at the first base. After removal of 4 bases from V and 4 bases from J, the junction retains 11 bases not matched to a gene. Using the deep immunoSEQ assay, multiplex PCR amplified TCR CDR3 regions from genomic DNA. Extracted genomic DNA from each cell subset was spread evenly across all wells of several immunoSEQ 96-well plates, with each plate serving as a replicate. For sorted subsets, 150 to 250 ng genomic DNA, equal to about 30,000 T cell genomes, was loaded into each replicate PCR. The purified libraries were quantified using a Qubit 3.0 fluorometer, sized with a Bioanalyzer 2100, and then quantified again using the KAPA Library Quantification kit. Every immunoSEQ 96-well plate was sequenced on a separate single-read 150-cycle Illumina NextSeq 550 flow cell. Per the authors' processing: Because the immunoSEQ output included only junctional sequences and no quality scores, the filtering could not be the same as the filtering used for full-length reads. To assign V/J genes and CDR3, sequences were annotated against IMGT germline references using PyIR, a Python wrapper for IgBLAST v1.9. Any read was removed if the V/J assignment was weak (E-value above 1e-6), the CDR3 was missing, or the read contained stop codons, out-of-frame junctions, or ambiguous translated residues. V3J clonotypes were defined as sequences sharing the same inferred V gene, J gene, and CDR3 amino acid sequence. Percentage overlap between repertoires was computed as shared unique clonotypes divided by the size of the smaller repertoire. Richness of each repertoire was evaluated using RTK rarefaction, the Chao1 estimator, and Recon v2.1 estimates of unobserved clonotypes. For all TCRbeta clonotypes obtained by the gDNA method from a handful of donors, generation probabilities were computed with OLGA. TCRdb mirrors the immuneACCESS table, restricted to in-frame sequences. Some clones are absent from its copies; in checked studies, under half trace to an unresolved V gene, and the reason for the others is unknown. V, J and clone size reflect that table, while D and trimming were determined from the DNA. This sample has about 1.5 million clones in its table, and nearly 99% of those were observed once. 0.4% to 0.55% of the sample rests with the top ten.

The study at large found these results: Based on pairwise subsampling, the degree of clonotype sharing among donors was expected to be affected by sequencing depth. Across a handful of donors, 5% to 6% of naive CD4, around 3.5% of naive CD8, about 2.3% of memory CD4, and about 0.44% of memory CD8 clonotypes were shared. Because the study included a small number of donors, the genetic and exposure-history diversity represented was limited. Naive subsets generally had larger estimated clonotype richness than memory subsets did. Even with the large sequencing depth, rarefaction of the sorted-subset datasets indicated that sequencing was incomplete. Compared with non-shared clonotypes, clonotypes shared by all four sorted-subset donors had higher generation probabilities. Sampling was restricted to blood, and TCR repertoires in tissue are likely to differ from TCR repertoires in blood.

Input material: naive CD4+ T cells sorted from blood. The cell subset or site tag for this specimen amounts to: CD45RA+ positively selected. The V gene is TRBV9 and the J gene is TRBJ2-3; 8 nucleotides in the junction match TRBD1. This TCR was sampled from a man under 40 in good health. The CDR3 amino acid sequence is: CASSNRQGYVADTQYF. The DNA sequence is given as TGTGCCAGCAGCAACCGACAGGGGTACGTTGCAGATACGCAGTATTTT.